This section outlines one TCR beta chain sequence together with its context. Allocation to cohorts depended on clinical history reported by the participants. In the authors' workflow: Estimation of nucleated cell counts was performed using reference gene primer amplification. The data were produced by immunoSEQ multiplex PCR, yet TCRdb's version contains in-frame clones alone and is incomplete. From that table come the V and J calls and clone size; the DNA was used to work out D and trimming. Seen here are 270,000 or so clones, about 87% observed once, and the top ten hold about 4%. This record comes from a study of blood T cell repertoires in COVID-19. Study as a whole: The cDNA or gDNA used as material had been derived from T cells, B-cell-depleted T cells, or PBMCs.

Losses at the gene ends were 4 bases for V and 9 bases for J; bases not matched to a gene: 6. Germline CDR1 reads SQVTM; CDR2 reads ANQGSEA. CDR3 length: 12 amino acids. The receptor comes from a woman in her 30s with acute COVID-19. The sample comprised PBMCs or T cells enriched from blood (not recorded which). The J gene is TRBJ2-1, the V gene TRBV29-1; TRBD1 agrees at 7 bases. CDR3 residues: CSVGSTGVEQFF. CDR3 bases: TGCAGCGTTGGAAGTACAGGGGTTGAGCAGTTCTTC.